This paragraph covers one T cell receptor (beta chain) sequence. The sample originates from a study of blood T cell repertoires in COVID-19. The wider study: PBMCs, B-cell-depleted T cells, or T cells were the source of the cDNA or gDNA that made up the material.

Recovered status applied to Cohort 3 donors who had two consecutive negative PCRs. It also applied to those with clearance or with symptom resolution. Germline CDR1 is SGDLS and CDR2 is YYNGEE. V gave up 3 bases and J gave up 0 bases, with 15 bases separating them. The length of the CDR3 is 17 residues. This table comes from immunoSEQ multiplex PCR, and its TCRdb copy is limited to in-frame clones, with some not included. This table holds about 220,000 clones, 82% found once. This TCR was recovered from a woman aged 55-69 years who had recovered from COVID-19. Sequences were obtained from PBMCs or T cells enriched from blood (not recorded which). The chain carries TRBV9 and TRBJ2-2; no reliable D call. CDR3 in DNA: TGTGCCAGCAGCGCATCCATCAGACAAGCGAACACCGGGGAGCTGTTTTTT. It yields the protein CASSASIRQANTGELFF.